Listed below are T cell receptor beta chains from one sample, sequenced in a study of blood T cell repertoires in COVID-19. TCRdb's copy holds only in-frame clones and misses some; the assay was immunoSEQ multiplex PCR. The sample has tens of thousands of clones; roughly 85% are singletons. Sequencing was carried out using peripheral blood. Receptors originate from a human donor in a cohort sampled during active COVID-19. CDR3s leave out the opening cysteine and the closing phenylalanine or tryptophan. Each record gives: V gene, CDR3 protein.

>TRBV18
ASSSGQGGAPLH
>TRBV10-3
AISEANSGTVGETQY
>TRBV24-1
ATSDSRDRGY
>TRBV6-5
ASIGSGGGLETQY
>TRBV7-8
ASSLARGGETRRYEQY
>TRBV7-6
ASSLSSSEF
>TRBV5-1
ASSLAGGSSYNEQF
>TRBV5-1
ASSLKSGFTEAF
>TRBV7-9
ASSPSGSPPPSNTQY
>TRBV7-2
ASRPSRLAGGGELF
>TRBV4-2
ASSQIAGRSYNEQF
>TRBV6-6
ASGRGSGNTIY
>TRBV11-2
ASSLEAGGIFYEQY
>TRBV10-3
AIRQQGNTDTQY
>TRBV5-1
ASRDFTDTQY
>TRBV11-3
ASSLRTSEGRQTQY
>TRBV5-1
ASSLEKQGGGYT
>TRBV5-1
ASSLARQGRVNTEAF
>TRBV19
ASSIVLAGTETQY
>TRBV3-1/TRBV3-2
ASSQTTGELF
>TRBV7-9
ASSFPGQGSTEAF
>TRBV12-3/TRBV12-4
ASRTFTTSPVY
>TRBV6-5
ASTTHSPLH
>TRBV21-1
ASSNGTSGRMTGELF
>TRBV7-2
ASSSAGRPTEAF
>TRBV25-1
ASRDSNYEQY
>TRBV7-3
ASSLKGLAGGASTDTQY
>TRBV5-1
ASSPGTGTNTEAF
>TRBV7-9
ASSSRGQGADEQF
>TRBV28
ASSPPGQGRRLNGYT
>TRBV5-1
ASSPGLAGGTEQF
>TRBV5-1
ASSLPRSSGANVLT
>TRBV7-9
ASSSTVNQPQH
>TRBV11-2
ASSLKGAGEQF
>TRBV19
ASSITSGRTGELF
>TRBV15
ATSSFGGGEQF
>TRBV30
AWSGTAYGYT
>TRBV11-3
ASSLEGRGGDYGYT
>TRBV19
ASSAVRETQY
>TRBV11-3
ASSLGGSGGYT
>TRBV10-3
AIRGTGTNTEAF
>TRBV3-1/TRBV3-2
ASSQVRGAQY
>TRBV18
ASSPLSRGETQY
>TRBV3-1/TRBV3-2
ASSQVRKGGYT
>TRBV24-1
ATSDPVRLAGGNEQF